The 26 T cell receptor beta chains below come from one sample, sequenced in a study of response to subunit inactivated influenza vaccine. In TCRdb, the RT-PCR reads were re-called with MiXCR into one record per CDR3 protein. The profile shows 450,000 to 550,000 distinct CDR3 sequences, over 25% of them singletons. The sample was CD4+ T cells sorted from PBMCs, taken more than 4 days after vaccination. The receptors derive from a man aged 45-60 years who received an inactivated influenza vaccine.

The chain couples TRBV4-3 to TRBJ2-5; no reliable D call. CDR1 and CDR2 from the germline V gene are LGHNA and YSLEER. Between the trimmed V and J ends, which lost 4 bases and 3 bases, there was a span of 9 bases. CDR3 length: 13 amino acids. The CDR3 nucleotides are TGCGCCAGCAGCCTGCAATATAAAGAGACCCAGTACTTC. Translation gives CASSLQYKETQYF.

The chain is built from TRBV20-1 and TRBJ1-1; 7 nucleotides agree with TRBD1. Germline assignment: CDR1 DFQATT and CDR2 SNEGSKA (reference sequence). There are 15 residues in the CDR3. The V segment lost 3 bases and the J segment 6 bases; nucleotides outside the gene matches: 13. The chain's CDR3 is CSASDNRGFWAEAFF. CDR3 bases: TGCAGTGCTAGTGACAACAGGGGTTTTTGGGCTGAAGCTTTCTTT.

This clonotype was counted between two and nine times. The V gene is TRBV5-1, the J gene TRBJ1-4; D is unclear. The CDR3 is made up of 14 amino acids. With 0 bases removed from V and 5 bases from J, the gap between germline ends came to 8 bases. Germline CDR1 SGHRS, CDR2 YFSETQ. This chain's CDR3 is CASSLGSPNEKLFF. DNA for the CDR3: TGCGCCAGCAGCTTGGGTAGCCCCAATGAAAAACTGTTTTTT.

In its sample, this clonotype was seen a few times. This rearrangement joins TRBV4-2 to TRBJ2-1; 8 positions agree with TRBD2. The CDR3 is 17 amino acids. Losses at the gene ends were 0 bases for V and 8 bases for J; bases not matched to a gene: 12. Germline V gene sequence: CDR1 LGHNA, CDR2 YNFKEQ. The CDR3 coding sequence is TGTGCCAGCAGCCAAGACGCCGGGACTAGTTGGGGGTATGAGCAGTTCTTC. This gives the protein CASSQDAGTSWGYEQFF.

This chain uses TRBV11-2 with TRBJ2-2; TRBD2 is a possible D gene (5 bases). This CDR3 is 16 amino acids long. Germline V gene sequence: CDR1 SGHAT, CDR2 FQNNGV. Trimming removed 0 bases from V and 0 bases from J, with 8 bases in between. CDR3 loop: CASSLDPRANTGELFF. The CDR3 region has the DNA TGTGCCAGCAGCTTAGATCCGAGGGCGAACACCGGGGAGCTGTTTTTT. The complete variable domain, with remaining parts taken from reference TRBV11-2 and TRBJ2-2, reads EAGVAQSPRYKIIEKRQSVAFWCNPISGHATLYWYQQILGQGPKLLIQFQNNGVVDDSQLPKDRFSAERLKGVDSTLKIQPAKLEDSAVYLCASSLDPRANTGELFFGEGSRLTVL.

The chain combines TRBV10-3 with TRBJ2-7, with 8 bases aligning to TRBD1. Trimming cost V 4 bases and J 5 bases; bases outside gene matches: 25. Germline lookup yields CDR1 ENHRY and CDR2 SYGVKD. This CDR3 has 20 residues. Here the CDR3 DNA reads TGTGCCATCAGTGGAGGAACCCTAGGGCAGGGGGCGCGGGAAGTGGACGAGCAGTACTTC. Amino acid sequence: CAISGGTLGQGAREVDEQYF.

V usage is TRBV7-9 and J usage is TRBJ2-1, with 9 nucleotides matching TRBD1. V gave up 2 bases and J gave up 6 bases; unmatched junction bases: 5. Germline values: CDR1 SEHNR, CDR2 FQNEAQ (reference sequence). The CDR3 spans 15 residues. The chain's CDR3 is CASSLYGTGTNEQFF. The DNA for the CDR3 is TGTGCCAGCAGCTTATACGGGACAGGGACCAATGAGCAGTTCTTC.

The J gene is TRBJ1-1, the V gene TRBV4-2; tentative D call: TRBD1 (5 bases). Germline loops: CDR1 LGHNA, CDR2 YNFKEQ. The V gene lost 6 bases and the J gene lost 6 bases, with 20 bases spanning the gap. This CDR3 has 15 residues. CDR3 in amino acids: CASSLQPGTSAEAFF. The CDR3 nucleotides read TGTGCCAGCAGTCTACAACCCGGGACGAGCGCTGAAGCTTTCTTT.

The rearrangement links TRBV18 to TRBJ2-5; 7 nucleotides match TRBD1. The CDR3 totals 14 residues. The trim removed 5 bases at V and 2 bases at J, leaving 5 bases unmatched. The V gene's germline CDR1 is KGHSH and CDR2 LQKENI. CDR3 in DNA: TGTGCCAGCTCAGGTTCGGGACAGCAAGAGACCCAGTACTTC. Protein sequence: CASSGSGQQETQYF.

J is TRBJ2-1 and V is TRBV7-9; possibly TRBD1 for D (5 bases). Germline-derived CDR1 and CDR2 are SEHNR and FQNEAQ (reference sequence). This CDR3 is 16 amino acids long. Trimming removed 2 bases from V and 0 bases from J, with 11 bases in between. The chain's CDR3 is CASSLQGSGSYNEQFF. The CDR3 region has the DNA TGTGCCAGCAGCTTACAGGGCTCTGGCTCCTACAATGAGCAGTTCTTC.

This clonotype was seen a few times. The genes are TRBV29-1 and TRBJ2-3; possible D gene TRBD1, 6 bases. This CDR3 comprises 13 residues. CDR1 is SQVTM, CDR2 ANQGSEA, per germline. The V gene lost 4 bases and the J gene lost 2 bases, with 10 bases spanning the gap. The chain's CDR3 is CSVAGVNTDTQYF. The CDR3 nucleotides read TGCAGCGTTGCAGGGGTCAACACAGATACGCAGTATTTT.

This clonotype has a handful of counts. The V gene is TRBV7-3, the J gene TRBJ2-1, with 8 bases aligning to TRBD1. Germline CDR1 reads SGHTA; CDR2 reads FQGTGA. The V and J ends lost 5 bases and 2 bases, in that order; junction bases with no gene match: 8. This CDR3 is 16 amino acids long. For the CDR3, the DNA is TGTGCCAGCAGCGCATTTGACAGGGGACCCTACAATGAGCAGTTCTTC. Translated: CASSAFDRGPYNEQFF.

This chain connects TRBV5-1 to TRBJ2-5, with D possibly called TRBD1 or TRBD2 (5 bases each). This CDR3 is built from 14 residues. CDR1 and CDR2 (germline): SGHRS, YFSETQ. V shed 5 bases and J shed 2 bases, with 13 bases lying between them. The CDR3 nucleotides read TGCGCCAGCAGTTCCGAGGGGACGCAAGAGACCCAGTACTTC. It encodes CASSSEGTQETQYF.

The chain carries TRBV11-2 and TRBJ2-3, with D perhaps TRBD1 (7 bases). The V gene lost 2 bases and the J gene lost 11 bases, with 14 bases spanning the gap. There are 13 residues in the CDR3. CDR1 and CDR2 from the germline V gene are SGHAT and FQNNGV. CDR3 amino acids: CASSLRWQGGQYF. For the CDR3, the DNA is TGTGCCAGCAGCTTAAGATGGCAGGGGGGGCAGTATTTT.

This clonotype was observed a few times. The chain recombines TRBV20-1 with TRBJ1-1, with D uncertain. The CDR3 totals 13 residues. With 3 bases removed from V and 2 bases from J, the gap between germline ends came to 10 bases. The germline V gene has CDR1 DFQATT and CDR2 SNEGSKA (reference sequence). CDR3 amino acids: CSARITANTEAFF. Written as DNA, the CDR3 is TGCAGTGCTAGGATAACAGCTAACACTGAAGCTTTCTTT.

This clonotype was seen a few times. V usage is TRBV12-3 or TRBV12-4 and J usage is TRBJ2-3, with D unclear. CDR3 size: 15 residues. V lost 6 bases and J 8 bases, leaving 21 bases between the germline ends. This chain's CDR3 is CASRETELPVGTQYF. The CDR3 region has the DNA TGTGCCAGCAGGGAGACCGAACTTCCTGTCGGTACGCAGTATTTT.

Only a few counts were recorded for this clonotype. The rearrangement links TRBV18 to TRBJ2-7; D is ambiguous. V was clipped by 2 bases and J by 3 bases, with 17 bases between them. The CDR3 is made up of 16 amino acids. Germline CDR1 reads KGHSH; CDR2 reads LQKENI. The CDR3 nucleotides are TGTGCCAGCTCACCAAGGGTACCCCTATTACACTACGAGCAGTACTTC. It codes for CASSPRVPLLHYEQYF. The full variable domain, with the rest looked up from reference TRBV18 and TRBJ2-7, is NAGVMQNPRHLVRRRGQEARLRCSPMKGHSHVYWYRQLPEEGLKFMVYLQKENIIDESGMPKERFSAEFPKEGPSILRIQQVVRGDSAAYFCASSPRVPLLHYEQYFGPGTRLTVT.

This clonotype was seen a few times. The CDR3 DNA reads as TGCAGCGTCCACCGGAGCGGGAGCTGGACGCAGTATTTT. Protein sequence: CSVHRSGSWTQYF. This rearrangement joins TRBV29-1 to TRBJ2-3; 8 nucleotides align to TRBD2. The CDR3 has 13 amino acids. CDR1 and CDR2 from the germline V gene are SQVTM and ANQGSEA. V lost 6 bases to trimming and J lost 9 bases; unmatched junction nucleotides: 11.

This clonotype turned up a few times. V is TRBV6-2 or TRBV6-3 and J is TRBJ1-1; D not resolved. Germline V gene lookup returns CDR1 MNHEY and CDR2 SVGEGT. The CDR3 has 13 amino acids. Trimming shortened V by 0 bases and J by 9 bases, and 11 bases separated the two germline ends. The CDR3 coding sequence is TGTGCCAGCAGTTACTCGACCTCACCTCAAGCTTTCTTT. Its translation is CASSYSTSPQAFF.

DNA of the CDR3: TGTGCCAGCAGCTTAGTAGGCGGGACAGGGGTCGAGCAGTACTTC. Its protein is CASSLVGGTGVEQYF. The rearrangement links TRBV7-8 to TRBJ2-7, with 10 bases identical to TRBD1. The CDR3 is 15 residues long. Per the germline V gene, CDR1 is SGHVS and CDR2 is FQNEAQ. V shed 1 base and J 6 bases; nucleotides not matched to a gene: 6. Using reference TRBV7-8 and TRBJ2-7 for the parts outside the CDR3, the full variable domain is GAGVSQSPRYKVAKRGQDVALRCDPISGHVSLFWYQQALGQGPEFLTYFQNEAQLDKSGLPSDRFFAERPEGSVSTLKIQRTQQEDSAVYLCASSLVGGTGVEQYFGPGTRLTVT.

The chain recombines TRBV20-1 with TRBJ2-5; perhaps TRBD2 as D (7 bases). The CDR3 sequence is 14 residues long. The germline V gene encodes CDR1 DFQATT and CDR2 SNEGSKA (reference sequence). The V end was cut by 7 bases, the J end by 5 bases, with 20 bases between. CDR3 DNA sequence: TGCAGTGTCAGTTCGGGGGGCAACCGGGAGACCCAGTACTTC. As protein: CSVSSGGNRETQYF.

The CDR3 spells CASSLLQGTTEAFF. CDR3 nucleotides: TGTGCCAGCAGTTTGCTTCAGGGGACCACTGAAGCTTTCTTT. The V gene is TRBV27, the J gene TRBJ1-1; possibly TRBD1 for D (6 bases). The CDR3 is 14 amino acids. With 3 bases removed from V and 4 bases from J, the gap between germline ends came to 12 bases. CDR1 MNHEY and CDR2 SMNVEV come from the germline V gene (reference sequence).

The chain is built from TRBV20-1 and TRBJ2-3; D perhaps matches TRBD1 (6 bases). V lost 1 base, J lost 4 bases, and 12 bases lay in between. This CDR3 comprises 14 residues. The V gene's germline CDR1 is DFQATT and CDR2 SNEGSKA (reference sequence). CDR3 in amino acids: CSARAPQGPDTQYF. The CDR3 DNA follows: TGCAGTGCTAGAGCTCCACAGGGTCCAGATACGCAGTATTTT.

This chain joins TRBV7-2 and TRBJ2-5; D is possibly TRBD2 (7 bases). CDR1 and CDR2 from the germline V gene are SGHTA and FQGNSA. This CDR3 has 16 residues. V was trimmed by 5 bases and J by 2 bases, leaving 18 bases between them. The chain's CDR3 is CASSIYREGYQETQYF. The CDR3 DNA reads as TGTGCCAGCAGCATATACAGGGAGGGTTATCAAGAGACCCAGTACTTC.

The table lists this clonotype with a few counts. This rearrangement joins TRBV29-1 to TRBJ2-6; unclear D gene. V was cut by 4 bases and J by 1 base, with 5 bases left in between. From germline, CDR1 is SQVTM and CDR2 ANQGSEA. This CDR3 contains 13 residues. CDR3 loop: CSVAGSGANVLTF. CDR3 nucleotide sequence: TGCAGCGTTGCCGGTTCTGGGGCCAACGTCCTGACTTTC.

The chain uses TRBV15 and TRBJ2-7; D ambiguous. This CDR3 is built from 14 residues. V gave up 0 bases and J gave up 7 bases, with 13 bases separating them. Per the germline V gene, CDR1 is LNHNV and CDR2 is YYDKDF (reference sequence). CDR3 loop: CATSRDRIGGEQYF. In DNA, the CDR3 is TGTGCCACCAGCAGAGATCGAATTGGTGGGGAGCAGTACTTC.